These T cell receptor beta chains were read from a single sample in a study of PD-L1 blockade in urothelial cancer. Data came from immunoSEQ multiplex PCR; TCRdb stores just in-frame clones and leaves some out. The sample lists around 93,000 clones, approximately 82% occurring once. This specimen was PBMCs, taken around atezolizumab (anti-PD-L1) treatment. The receptors were sampled from a man in his 70s with urothelial cancer. Both conserved end residues are part of each CDR3. A D gene is named only where the DNA matches it firmly. Some rows mark clone size as missing; the rest say once, few, many or name a class of expanded clone.

clone_size | j_call | d_call | v_call | cdr3_aa | cdr3_nt
. | TRBJ1-1 | . | TRBV19 | CASSINSMNTEAFF | TGTGCCAGTAGTATTAACAGTATGAACACTGAAGCTTTCTTT
. | TRBJ2-5 | . | TRBV20-1 | CSASGETQYF | TGCAGTGCTTCCGGAGAGACCCAGTACTTC
. | TRBJ2-4 | TRBD1 | TRBV19 | CASSTPGQGGLMAKNIQYF | TGTGCCAGTAGTACACCGGGACAGGGGGGTCTGATGGCCAAAAACATTCAGTACTTC
. | TRBJ2-3 | . | TRBV19 | CASSELASGDTQYF | TGTGCCAGTAGTGAGTTAGCGTCGGGAGATACGCAGTATTTT
. | TRBJ1-2 | TRBD1 | TRBV14 | CASSPSGTGSSF | TGTGCCAGCAGCCCTTCCGGGACAGGGTCCTCCTTC
. | TRBJ2-3 | TRBD2 | TRBV5-4 | CASSFPGPLAGGTDTQYF | TGTGCCAGCAGCTTCCCGGGGCCATTAGCGGGGGGAACAGATACGCAGTATTTT
. | TRBJ2-7 | TRBD1 | TRBV9 | CASSVDGGQGNYEQYF | TGTGCCAGCAGCGTAGACGGGGGACAGGGGAATTACGAGCAGTACTTC
. | TRBJ2-3 | TRBD1 | TRBV19 | CASSDRGVSDTQYF | TGTGCCAGTAGTGACAGGGGCGTCTCAGATACGCAGTATTTT
. | TRBJ1-5 | TRBD1 | TRBV6-1 | CASIIGTDHNQPQHF | TGTGCCAGCATAATCGGGACAGACCACAATCAGCCCCAGCATTTT
. | TRBJ1-3 | . | TRBV19 | CASSIPLSSGNTIYF | TGTGCCAGTAGTATTCCTCTTAGCTCTGGAAACACCATATATTTT
. | TRBJ1-2 | . | TRBV19 | CASNAIGGNYGYTF | TGTGCCAGTAACGCCATCGGGGGAAACTATGGCTACACCTTC
few | TRBJ1-2 | . | TRBV18 | CASSDQGVRKTYGYTF | TGTGCCAGCTCCGACCAAGGGGTACGGAAGACCTATGGCTACACCTTC
. | TRBJ1-6 | . | TRBV10-3 | CAISEGDTQNSPLHF | TGTGCCATCAGTGAAGGGGACACCCAAAATTCACCCCTCCACTTT
. | TRBJ2-5 | . | TRBV7-2 | CASSPDRDQETQYF | TGTGCCAGCAGCCCGGACAGAGACCAAGAGACCCAGTACTTC
. | TRBJ2-5 | . | TRBV7-2 | CASSLGGAGRGETQYF | TGTGCCAGCAGCTTAGGGGGAGCGGGTCGGGGAGAGACCCAGTACTTC
. | TRBJ2-7 | TRBD1 | TRBV7-6 | CASSLSTGEGEQYF | TGTGCCAGCAGCTTGAGTACAGGGGAAGGGGAGCAGTACTTC
. | TRBJ2-7 | . | TRBV12-5 | CASGLGHAYEQYF | TGTGCTAGTGGTTTAGGACACGCCTACGAGCAGTACTTC
. | TRBJ2-2 | . | TRBV7-5 | CARSGGRGAGELFF | TGTGCCAGATCGGGGGGCCGAGGGGCCGGGGAGCTGTTTTTT
. | TRBJ2-1 | TRBD2 | TRBV5-1 | CASSLVSGRYNEQFF | TGCGCCAGCAGCTTGGTCAGCGGGAGATACAATGAGCAGTTCTTC
. | TRBJ1-2 | TRBD1 | TRBV19 | CASIYQWGQDNYGYTF | TGTGCCAGTATCTACCAGTGGGGACAGGATAACTATGGCTACACCTTC
once | TRBJ2-7 | . | TRBV5-8 | CASSLTHTPYEQYF | TGTGCCAGCAGCTTGACACACACACCCTACGAGCAGTACTTC
. | TRBJ2-5 | TRBD2 | TRBV19 | CASSGGIQETQYF | TGTGCCAGTAGCGGGGGGATCCAAGAGACCCAGTACTTC
. | TRBJ2-1 | . | TRBV28 | CASSLGRASYNEQFF | TGTGCCAGCAGTTTAGGCAGGGCATCCTACAATGAGCAGTTCTTC
. | TRBJ1-3 | . | TRBV6-5 | CASGALGGSGNTIYF | TGTGCCAGCGGGGCCTTGGGGGGCTCTGGAAACACCATATATTTT
. | TRBJ2-7 | TRBD2 | TRBV18 | CASSPSLAREGNEQYF | TGTGCCAGCTCACCGTCACTAGCGAGGGAGGGCAACGAGCAGTACTTC
. | TRBJ1-5 | . | TRBV2 | CASSFKRDPRNQPQHF | TGTGCCAGCAGTTTCAAACGGGATCCCCGCAATCAGCCCCAGCATTTT
once | TRBJ2-1 | TRBD2 | TRBV5-4 | CASSLRTSGNEQFF | TGTGCCAGCAGCTTGAGGACTAGCGGGAATGAGCAGTTCTTC
once | TRBJ1-5 | . | TRBV4-1 | CASSQVRLRLGNQPQHF | TGCGCCAGCAGCCAAGTTCGGCTGAGGTTGGGCAATCAGCCCCAGCATTTT
. | TRBJ2-7 | TRBD2 | TRBV7-2 | CASSLSGGSYEQYF | TGTGCCAGCAGCTTATCGGGGGGCTCCTACGAGCAGTACTTC
few | TRBJ1-4 | TRBD1 | TRBV10-2 | CASKTGGASNEKLFF | TGCGCCAGCAAAACAGGGGGCGCTTCTAATGAAAAACTGTTTTTT
. | TRBJ1-1 | . | TRBV7-3 | CASSPEGNTEAFF | TGTGCCAGCAGCCCGGAGGGGAACACTGAAGCTTTCTTT
once | TRBJ1-3 | . | TRBV11-3 | CASSWEGRISGNTIYF | TGTGCCAGCAGTTGGGAGGGAAGGATCTCTGGAAACACCATATATTTT
. | TRBJ1-1 | . | TRBV14 | CASSQLAGGRTEAFF | TGTGCCAGCAGCCAGTTAGCCGGAGGTAGGACTGAAGCTTTCTTT
. | TRBJ2-2 | TRBD1 | TRBV9 | CASSGRAGTANTGELFF | TGTGCCAGCAGCGGGCGGGCCGGGACAGCTAACACCGGGGAGCTGTTTTTT
. | TRBJ2-4 | . | TRBV30 | CAWREAADIQYF | TGTGCCTGGAGAGAGGCGGCGGACATTCAGTACTTC
. | TRBJ2-2 | . | TRBV10-3 | CAISESQANTGELFF | TGTGCCATCAGTGAGTCACAGGCGAACACCGGGGAGCTGTTTTTT
. | TRBJ2-1 | TRBD1 | TRBV5-1 | CASNRDSLYNEQFF | TGCGCCAGCAACCGGGACAGTCTCTACAATGAGCAGTTCTTC
. | TRBJ1-6 | . | TRBV4-1 | CASSQEVRWRGSSYNSPLHF | TGCGCCAGCAGCCAAGAGGTCAGGTGGAGGGGATCCTCCTATAATTCACCCCTCCACTTT
. | TRBJ2-4 | . | TRBV5-1 | CASSIGVAKNIQYF | TGCGCCAGCAGCATAGGGGTGGCCAAAAACATTCAGTACTTC
. | TRBJ2-2 | . | TRBV18 | CASLLDSANTGELFF | TGTGCCAGCCTCCTAGACAGCGCGAACACCGGGGAGCTGTTTTTT
. | TRBJ1-4 | TRBD1 | TRBV5-1 | CASSPSGTDNEKLFF | TGCGCCAGCAGCCCGTCCGGGACAGATAATGAAAAACTGTTTTTT
. | TRBJ1-2 | . | TRBV6-5 | CASSFSTESRYTF | TGTGCCAGCAGTTTCTCCACAGAGTCTCGCTACACCTTC
. | TRBJ1-6 | . | TRBV29-1 | CSVAEGGDNSPLHF | TGCAGCGTTGCCGAGGGGGGGGATAATTCACCCCTCCACTTT